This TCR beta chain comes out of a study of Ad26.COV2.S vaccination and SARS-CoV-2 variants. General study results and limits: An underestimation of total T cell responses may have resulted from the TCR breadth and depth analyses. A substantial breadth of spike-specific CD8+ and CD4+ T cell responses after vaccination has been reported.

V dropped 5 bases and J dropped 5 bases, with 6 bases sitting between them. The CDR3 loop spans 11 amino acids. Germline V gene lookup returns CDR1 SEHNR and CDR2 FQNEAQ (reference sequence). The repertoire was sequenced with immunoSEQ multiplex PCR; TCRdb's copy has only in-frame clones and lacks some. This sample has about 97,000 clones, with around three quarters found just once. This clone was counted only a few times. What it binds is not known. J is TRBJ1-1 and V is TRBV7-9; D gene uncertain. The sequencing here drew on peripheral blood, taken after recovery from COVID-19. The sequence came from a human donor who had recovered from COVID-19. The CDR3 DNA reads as TGTGCCAGCAGCCGGGGAACTGAAGCTTTCTTT. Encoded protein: CASSRGTEAFF.